This T cell receptor (beta chain) comes out of a study of blood T cell repertoires in COVID-19. Background on the study: The study drew acute and convalescent COVID-19 samples from the United States, Italy and Spain. T cells, B-cell-depleted T cells, or PBMCs provided the cDNA or gDNA that served as material.

In the authors' methods: Amplified reference gene primers provided the basis for estimating nucleated cell counts. Using immunoSEQ multiplex PCR, the repertoire was profiled, and TCRdb retains in-frame clones only, with some absent. D and trimming come from the DNA, and the V and J calls and clone size come from that table. Of under 200,000 clones in the sample, more than 75% were seen once. Germline lookup yields CDR1 SGHRS and CDR2 YFSETQ. V shed 4 bases, J shed 4 bases, and the junction held 8 bases outside the gene matches. The CDR3 loop spans 15 amino acids. Sequenced input: peripheral blood. The TCR was taken from a man aged 40-50 years with acute or convalescent COVID-19. V and J are TRBV5-1 and TRBJ2-5, with TRBD1 matching 9 bases. CDR3 nucleotide sequence: TGCGCCAGCAGCAACACAGGGGGCCTCGGAGAGACCCAGTACTTC. It translates to CASSNTGGLGETQYF.